A selection of T cell receptor beta chains follows, all from one sample in a study of blood T cell repertoires in COVID-19. Sequencing was performed with immunoSEQ multiplex PCR; in TCRdb, only in-frame clones are kept and a portion is missing. The sample lists 200,000 to 300,000 clones, around 88% occurring once. Sequencing was carried out using PBMCs or T cells enriched from blood (not recorded which). These receptors originate from a middle-aged woman with acute COVID-19. CDR3s include the opening cysteine and the closing phenylalanine or tryptophan. A D gene is named only where the DNA matches it firmly. Clone size is not always given. Where it is, it says once, few, many or a class for expanded clones.

>TRBV5-6|TRBJ1-1|-|TRBD1
TGTGCCAGCAGCTTCATGACAGGGGGTGTGAACACTGAAGCTTTCTTT
CASSFMTGGVNTEAFF
>TRBV12-3/TRBV12-4|TRBJ2-3|-|-
TGTGCCAGCAGTTTCAGAGATACGCAGTATTTT
CASSFRDTQYF
>TRBV19|TRBJ1-1|-|TRBD1
TGTGCCAGTACCATACAGGGGCTCAACACTGAAGCTTTCTTT
CASTIQGLNTEAFF
>TRBV7-9|TRBJ1-2|few|TRBD1
TGTGCCAGCAGCTTATCGGGGACAGCCATCCCCTATGGCTACACCTTC
CASSLSGTAIPYGYTF
>TRBV7-2|TRBJ1-1|-|TRBD1
TGTGCCCAACGGACAGGCCCGAACACTGAAGCTTTCTTT
CAQRTGPNTEAFF
>TRBV7-2|TRBJ2-5|-|TRBD2
TGTGCCAGCAGCCCCCCGGGGGGGACCCAGTACTTC
CASSPPGGTQYF
>TRBV5-1|TRBJ1-1|-|-
TGCGCCAGCAGCTTTCAGGGTTCCACTGAAGCTTTCTTT
CASSFQGSTEAFF
>TRBV3-1/TRBV3-2|TRBJ1-5|-|-
TGTGCCAGCAGCCAAGAGTTCGTAACAGCCGCTCCCCAGCATTTT
CASSQEFVTAAPQHF
>TRBV28|TRBJ1-5|-|TRBD1
TGTGCCAGCAGTTCGCCGGGACAGGGTTTTAGTCAGCCCCAGCATTTT
CASSSPGQGFSQPQHF
>TRBV3-1/TRBV3-2|TRBJ1-1|-|-
TGTGCCACAGCAGATCAGGGCCTTCGGTCTGAAGCTTTCTTT
CATADQGLRSEAFF
>TRBV2|TRBJ1-4|-|TRBD1
TGTGCCAGCAGTGAAGGCGACAGGGGGATTGGAAAACTGTTTTTT
CASSEGDRGIGKLFF
>TRBV28|TRBJ1-6|-|-
TGTGCCAGCAGTTTAGTCTTGCATACAGGAGTTGATTCACCCCTCCACTTT
CASSLVLHTGVDSPLHF
>TRBV15|TRBJ2-2|once|-
TGTGCCACCAGCCCGACCCCACCGGGAAACACCGGGGAGCTGTTTTTT
CATSPTPPGNTGELFF
>TRBV6-4|TRBJ2-5|-|TRBD2
TGTGCCAGCAGTGACACTAGCGGGGGCATCCGGGAGACCCAGTACTTC
CASSDTSGGIRETQYF
>TRBV5-4|TRBJ1-1|-|TRBD1
TGTGCCAGCAGCCACGACAGGGGGCTTGAAGCTTTCTTT
CASSHDRGLEAFF
>TRBV7-7|TRBJ2-5|-|-
TGTGCTAGCAGCTTACCAGGGCACGAGACCCAGTACTTC
CASSLPGHETQYF
>TRBV27|TRBJ2-3|-|-
TGTGCCAGCAGTTCTAGAGGGTGGACAGATACGCAGTATTTT
CASSSRGWTDTQYF
>TRBV15|TRBJ2-1|-|TRBD2
TGTGCCACCAGCAAGCTAGCGGAGACCAATGAGCAGTTCTTC
CATSKLAETNEQFF
>TRBV30|TRBJ1-4|-|-
TGTGCCTGGAGTGTTAAGACATTAAATGAAAAACTGTTTTTT
CAWSVKTLNEKLFF
>TRBV7-9|TRBJ1-1|once|-
TGTGCCAGCAGCTCGGAACAGGTGAACACTGAAGCTTTCTTT
CASSSEQVNTEAFF
>TRBV19|TRBJ1-5|once|-
TGTGCCAGTAGTCACGGTTCGGGTCAGCCCCAGCATTTT
CASSHGSGQPQHF
>TRBV5-1|TRBJ2-7|-|TRBD1
TGCGCCAGCAGCTTGATGGACAGGGAACACGAGCAGTACTTC
CASSLMDREHEQYF
>TRBV28|TRBJ1-2|-|TRBD1
TGTGCCAGCAGTTCATCCGGACAGGTCCAAGGCTACACCTTC
CASSSSGQVQGYTF
>TRBV10-3|TRBJ1-3|once|-
TGTGCCATCAGTGAGCAGGTTGGCGGAAACACCATATATTTT
CAISEQVGGNTIYF
>TRBV6-1|TRBJ1-2|-|-
TGTGCCAGCAGTGACCGCCAACAGGGTCCCCTCACCTATGGCTACACCTTC
CASSDRQQGPLTYGYTF
>TRBV14|TRBJ1-6|-|-
TGTGCCAGCAGCGCTTGGACAGATAATTCACCCCTCCACTTT
CASSAWTDNSPLHF
>TRBV7-2|TRBJ2-3|-|TRBD2
TGTGCCAGCAGCCCGGGAGGGGGGATAACAGATACGCAGTATTTT
CASSPGGGITDTQYF
>TRBV2|TRBJ1-2|-|TRBD1
TGTGCCAGCACTCCGTGGGCGGGACAGATTTCTGGCTACACCTTC
CASTPWAGQISGYTF
>TRBV18|TRBJ1-2|-|-
TGTGCCAGCTCACCACCCGAGGGGGGGCCCGGCACTAACTATGGCTACACCTTC
CASSPPEGGPGTNYGYTF
>TRBV7-6|TRBJ2-1|-|-
TGTGCCAGCAGCCCCCGGGACTCCCCCCTGTTGGAGCAGTTCTTC
CASSPRDSPLLEQFF
>TRBV19|TRBJ1-4|few|TRBD1
TGTGCCAGTAGTATATTCGGACAGGTCTACTCAACTAATGAAAAACTGTTTTTT
CASSIFGQVYSTNEKLFF
>TRBV11-3|TRBJ2-5|-|TRBD1
TGTGCCAGCACCGGACAGGGAGAGACCCAGTACTTC
CASTGQGETQYF
>TRBV7-2|TRBJ1-4|-|-
TGTGCCAGCAGCCCGTCCCGGGACATTTATGAAAAACTGTTTTTT
CASSPSRDIYEKLFF
>TRBV6-5|TRBJ1-1|once|TRBD1
TGTGCCAGCAGTTACTTGACAGGGCGGGACACTGAAGCTTTCTTT
CASSYLTGRDTEAFF
>TRBV28|TRBJ1-5|-|-
TGTGCCAGCAGTTTTTGGGGCGATTATAGCAATCAGCCCCAGCATTTT
CASSFWGDYSNQPQHF
>TRBV25-1|TRBJ1-6|few|-
TGTGCCAGCAGTGAATTATTTAATTCACCCCTCCACTTT
CASSELFNSPLHF
>TRBV7-2|TRBJ1-6|-|-
TGTGCCAGCAGCTTAGGTTGGACACAAGATAATTCACCCCTCCACTTT
CASSLGWTQDNSPLHF
>TRBV19|TRBJ2-2|-|-
TGTGCCAGTAGCTACTACAGGGACACGAACACCGGGGAGCTGTTTTTT
CASSYYRDTNTGELFF
>TRBV7-9|TRBJ2-3|few|-
TGTGCCAGCAGCTATACCTGGACTCTAGGAGATACGCAGTATTTT
CASSYTWTLGDTQYF
>TRBV15|TRBJ1-2|-|-
TGTGCCACCAGCAGAAACAGGGCTTTCTATGGCTACACCTTC
CATSRNRAFYGYTF
>TRBV7-3|TRBJ2-2|-|-
TGTGCCAGCAGTTCTAGCTCGGCCGGGGAGCTGTTTTTT
CASSSSSAGELFF
>TRBV19|TRBJ2-2|-|-
TGTGCCAGTTCTCAGAGACAGGCTAACACCGGGGAGCTGTTTTTT
CASSQRQANTGELFF
>TRBV7-9|TRBJ1-2|few|TRBD1
TGTGCCAGCAGCTTAGCGGAGGCAGGGGGGAACTATGGCTACACCTTC
CASSLAEAGGNYGYTF
>TRBV27|TRBJ2-7|-|TRBD2
TGTGCCAGCAGTCCCCGGTGGGAAAGCGGGATACTGTACGAGCAGTACTTC
CASSPRWESGILYEQYF
>TRBV28|TRBJ2-7|-|TRBD2
TGTGCCAGCAGTTCAGCGGGGACGTATAGGGAGCAGTACTTC
CASSSAGTYREQYF
>TRBV7-9|TRBJ1-2|few|TRBD1
TGTGCCAGCAGCCCCGGACAGGGGACTGGCTACACCTTC
CASSPGQGTGYTF
>TRBV5-1|TRBJ1-2|once|TRBD1
TGCGCCAGCAGCTTTAATACAGGGGGCTTTCTTGGCTACACCTTC
CASSFNTGGFLGYTF
>TRBV6-2/TRBV6-3|TRBJ1-5|-|-
TGTGCCAGCAGTTACGGGCAGGGTTCCCCTCTCGGGCCCCAGCATTTT
CASSYGQGSPLGPQHF
>TRBV5-1|TRBJ2-6|-|TRBD1
TGCGCCAGCAGCTTAACAGGGGCCTCCTCTGGGGCCAACGTCCTGACTTTC
CASSLTGASSGANVLTF
>TRBV7-8|TRBJ2-5|-|TRBD2
TGTGCCAGCAGCTCCACTTGGATTAGCGGGAATCTAGCAGAGACCCAGTACTTC
CASSSTWISGNLAETQYF
>TRBV30|TRBJ1-3|-|-
TGTGCCTGGAACGGGGGGGGTGCTACCATATATTTT
CAWNGGGATIYF
>TRBV18|TRBJ1-2|-|-
TGTGCCAGCTCACCCGCCAATAATAGGAGAAGAGGCTACACCTTC
CASSPANNRRRGYTF
>TRBV5-4|TRBJ1-6|once|-
TGTGCCAGCAGCTTGGGATGGGGGGGAGATTCACCCCTCCACTTT
CASSLGWGGDSPLHF